What follows describes a single T cell receptor (beta chain). Its matching antigen is unknown. V lost 2 bases and J lost 2, with 7 bases in between. CDR1 and CDR2 from the germline V gene are MNHEY and SVGEGT. This CDR3 has 14 residues. The data stem from a study of T cell responses to AZD1222 COVID-19 vaccine. On the study more broadly: Doses given second, at about 4 or about 12 weeks, were pooled. Overall study results and limits: Spike regions recognized by vaccine-associated CD4 TCRs spanned the protein, led by 160-218 and 743-854. In the spike-specific TCR repertoire, nearly half reportedly target unmutated variant regions.

Repertoires were generated with immunoSEQ multiplex PCR, while TCRdb's copy carries only in-frame clones and drops some. The repertoire holds tens of thousands of clones, with around 86% as singletons. The receptor comes from an adult in good health. Sequenced material: peripheral blood, taken on day 0 of AZD1222 vaccination. The chain carries TRBV6-2 or TRBV6-3 and TRBJ1-5; a weak D match, TRBD1 (6 bases). This CDR3 is CASSYGGGNQPQHF. Written as DNA, the CDR3 is TGTGCCAGCAGTTACGGGGGCGGCAATCAGCCCCAGCATTTT.